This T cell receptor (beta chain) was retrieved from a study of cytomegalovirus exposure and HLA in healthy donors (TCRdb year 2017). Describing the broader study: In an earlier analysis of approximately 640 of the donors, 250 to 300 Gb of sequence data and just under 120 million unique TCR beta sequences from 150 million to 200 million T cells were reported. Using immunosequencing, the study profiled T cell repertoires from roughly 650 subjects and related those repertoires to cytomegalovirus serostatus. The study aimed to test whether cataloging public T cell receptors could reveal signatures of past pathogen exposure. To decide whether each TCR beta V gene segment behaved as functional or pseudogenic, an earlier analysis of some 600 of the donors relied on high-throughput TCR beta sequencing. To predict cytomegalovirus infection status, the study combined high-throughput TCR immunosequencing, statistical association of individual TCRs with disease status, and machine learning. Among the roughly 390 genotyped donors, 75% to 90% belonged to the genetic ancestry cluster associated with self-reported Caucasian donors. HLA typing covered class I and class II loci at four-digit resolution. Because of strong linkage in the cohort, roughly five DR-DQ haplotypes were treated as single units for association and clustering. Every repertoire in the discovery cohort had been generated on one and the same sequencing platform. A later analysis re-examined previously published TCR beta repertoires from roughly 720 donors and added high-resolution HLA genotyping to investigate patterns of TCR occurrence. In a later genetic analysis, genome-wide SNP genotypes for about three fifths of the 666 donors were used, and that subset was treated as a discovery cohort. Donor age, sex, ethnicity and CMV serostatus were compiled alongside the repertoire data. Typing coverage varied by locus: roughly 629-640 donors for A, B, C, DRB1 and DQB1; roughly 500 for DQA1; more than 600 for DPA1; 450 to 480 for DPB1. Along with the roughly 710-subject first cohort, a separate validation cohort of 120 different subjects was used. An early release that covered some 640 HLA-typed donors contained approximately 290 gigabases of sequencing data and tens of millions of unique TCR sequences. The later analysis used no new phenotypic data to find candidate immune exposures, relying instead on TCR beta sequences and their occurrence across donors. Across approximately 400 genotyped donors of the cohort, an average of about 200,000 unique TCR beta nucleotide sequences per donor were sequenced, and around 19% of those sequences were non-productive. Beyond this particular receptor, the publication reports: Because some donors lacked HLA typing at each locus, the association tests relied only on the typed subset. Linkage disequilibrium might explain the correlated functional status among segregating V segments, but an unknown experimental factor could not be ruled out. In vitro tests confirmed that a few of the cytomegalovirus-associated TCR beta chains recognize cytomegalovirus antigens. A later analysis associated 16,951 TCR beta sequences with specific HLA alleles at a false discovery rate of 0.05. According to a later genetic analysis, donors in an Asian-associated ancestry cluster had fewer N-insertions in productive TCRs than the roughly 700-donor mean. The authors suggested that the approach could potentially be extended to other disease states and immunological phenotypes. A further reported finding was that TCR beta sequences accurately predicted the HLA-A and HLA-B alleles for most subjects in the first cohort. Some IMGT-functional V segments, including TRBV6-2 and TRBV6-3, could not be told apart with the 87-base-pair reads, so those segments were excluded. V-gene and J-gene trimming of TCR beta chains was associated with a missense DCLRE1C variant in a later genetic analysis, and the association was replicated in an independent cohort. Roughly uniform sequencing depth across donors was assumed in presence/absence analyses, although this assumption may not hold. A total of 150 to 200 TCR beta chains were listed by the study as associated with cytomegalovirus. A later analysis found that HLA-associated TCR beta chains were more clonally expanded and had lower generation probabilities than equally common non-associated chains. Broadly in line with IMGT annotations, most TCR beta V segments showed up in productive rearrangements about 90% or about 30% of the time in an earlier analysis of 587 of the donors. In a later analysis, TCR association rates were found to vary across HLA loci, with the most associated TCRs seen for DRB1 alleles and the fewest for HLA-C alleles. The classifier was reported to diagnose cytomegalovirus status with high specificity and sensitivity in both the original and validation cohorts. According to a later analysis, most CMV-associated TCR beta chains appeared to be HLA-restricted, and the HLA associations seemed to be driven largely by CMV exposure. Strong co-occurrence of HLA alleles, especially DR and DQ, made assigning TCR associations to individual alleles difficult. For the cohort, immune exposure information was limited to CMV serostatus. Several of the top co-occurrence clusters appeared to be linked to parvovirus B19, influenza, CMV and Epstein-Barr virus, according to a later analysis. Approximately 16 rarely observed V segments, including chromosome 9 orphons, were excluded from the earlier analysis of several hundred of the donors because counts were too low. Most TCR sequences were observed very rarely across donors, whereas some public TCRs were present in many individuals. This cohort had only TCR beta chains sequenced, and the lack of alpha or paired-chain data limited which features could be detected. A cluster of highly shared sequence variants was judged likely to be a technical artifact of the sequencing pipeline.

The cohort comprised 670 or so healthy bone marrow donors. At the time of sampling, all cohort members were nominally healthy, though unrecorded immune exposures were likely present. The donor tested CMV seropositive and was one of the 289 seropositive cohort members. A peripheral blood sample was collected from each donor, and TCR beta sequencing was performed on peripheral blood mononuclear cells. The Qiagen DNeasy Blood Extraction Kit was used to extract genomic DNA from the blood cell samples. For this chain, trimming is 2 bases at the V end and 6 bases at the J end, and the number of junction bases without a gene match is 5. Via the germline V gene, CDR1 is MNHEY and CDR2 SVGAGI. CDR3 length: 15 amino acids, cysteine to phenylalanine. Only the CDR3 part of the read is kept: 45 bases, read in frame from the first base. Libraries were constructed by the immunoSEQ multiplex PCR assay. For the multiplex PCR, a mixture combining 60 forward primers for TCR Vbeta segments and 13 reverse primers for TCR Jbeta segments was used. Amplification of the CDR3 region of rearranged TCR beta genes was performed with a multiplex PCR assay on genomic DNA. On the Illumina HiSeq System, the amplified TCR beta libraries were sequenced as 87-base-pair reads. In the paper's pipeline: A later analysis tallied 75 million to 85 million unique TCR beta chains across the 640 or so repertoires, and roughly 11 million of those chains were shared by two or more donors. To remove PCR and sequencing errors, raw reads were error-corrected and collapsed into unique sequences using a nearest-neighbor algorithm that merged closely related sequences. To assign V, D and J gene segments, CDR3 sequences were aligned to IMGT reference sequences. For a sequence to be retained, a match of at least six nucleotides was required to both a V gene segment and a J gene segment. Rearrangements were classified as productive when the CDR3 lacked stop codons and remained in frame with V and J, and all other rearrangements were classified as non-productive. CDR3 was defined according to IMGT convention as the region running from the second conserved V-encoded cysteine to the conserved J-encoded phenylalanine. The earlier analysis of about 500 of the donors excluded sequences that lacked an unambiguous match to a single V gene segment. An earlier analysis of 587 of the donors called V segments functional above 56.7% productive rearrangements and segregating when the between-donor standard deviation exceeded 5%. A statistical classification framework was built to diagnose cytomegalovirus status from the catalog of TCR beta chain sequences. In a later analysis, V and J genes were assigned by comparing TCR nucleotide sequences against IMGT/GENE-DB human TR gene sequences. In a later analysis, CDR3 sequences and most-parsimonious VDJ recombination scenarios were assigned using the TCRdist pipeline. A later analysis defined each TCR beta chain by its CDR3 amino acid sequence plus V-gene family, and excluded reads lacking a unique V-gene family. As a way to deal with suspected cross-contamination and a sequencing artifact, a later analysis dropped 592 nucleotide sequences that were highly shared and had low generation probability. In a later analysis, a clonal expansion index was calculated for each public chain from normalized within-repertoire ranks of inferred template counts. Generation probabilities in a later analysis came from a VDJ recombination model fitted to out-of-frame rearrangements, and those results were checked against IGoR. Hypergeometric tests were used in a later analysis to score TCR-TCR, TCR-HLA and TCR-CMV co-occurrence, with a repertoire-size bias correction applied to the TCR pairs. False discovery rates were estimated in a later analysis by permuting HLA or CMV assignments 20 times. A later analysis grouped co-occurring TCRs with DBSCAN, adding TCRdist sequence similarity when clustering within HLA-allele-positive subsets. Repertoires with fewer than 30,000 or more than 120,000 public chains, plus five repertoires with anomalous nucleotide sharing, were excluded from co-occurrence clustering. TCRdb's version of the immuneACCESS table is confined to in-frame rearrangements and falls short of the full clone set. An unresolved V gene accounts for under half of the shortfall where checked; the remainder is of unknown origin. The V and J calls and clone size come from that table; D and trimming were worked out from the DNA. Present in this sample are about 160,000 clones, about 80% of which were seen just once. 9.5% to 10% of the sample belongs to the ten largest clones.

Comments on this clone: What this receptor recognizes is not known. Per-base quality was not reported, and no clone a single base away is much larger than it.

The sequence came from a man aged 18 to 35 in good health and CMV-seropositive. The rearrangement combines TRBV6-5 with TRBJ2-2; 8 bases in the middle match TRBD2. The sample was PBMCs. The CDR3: CASSYIGGASGELFF. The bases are TGTGCCAGCAGTTACATCGGGGGGGCATCCGGGGAGCTGTTTTTT.